This T cell receptor (beta chain) was captured in a study of technical replicates of blood from several donors. Sequencing used immunoSEQ multiplex PCR; TCRdb keeps in-frame clones, though not all of them. The sample lists approximately 100,000 clones, approximately 96% occurring once. The receptor comes from a human donor in good health. The sequencing sample was made of T cells isolated from PBMCs.

Written as DNA, the CDR3 is TGTGCCAGCAGCGTAGCTGGACAGGGACCTTACGAGCAGTACTTC. This translates into CASSVAGQGPYEQYF. The chain recombines TRBV9 with TRBJ2-7; 8 bases align to TRBD1. The CDR3 extends over 15 amino acids. With 0 bases clipped from V and 4 bases from J, the junction kept 6 bases outside the gene matches. The germline V gene has CDR1 SGDLS and CDR2 YYNGEE.